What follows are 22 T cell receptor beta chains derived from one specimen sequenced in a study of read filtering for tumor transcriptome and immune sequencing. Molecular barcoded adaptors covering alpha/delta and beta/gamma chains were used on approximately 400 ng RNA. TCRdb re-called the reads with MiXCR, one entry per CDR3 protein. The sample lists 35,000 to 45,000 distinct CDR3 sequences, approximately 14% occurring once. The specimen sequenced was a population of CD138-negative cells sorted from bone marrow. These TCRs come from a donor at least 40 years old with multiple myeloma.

In DNA form, the CDR3 reads TGTGCCAGCAGCCAAGATTTAGTGGGACTAGCGGGAGCGCCGGGACAAGAGACCCAGTACTTC. It specifies CASSQDLVGLAGAPGQETQYF. The chain has TRBV14 and TRBJ2-5; 14 positions match TRBD2. Germline CDR1 reads SGHDN; CDR2 reads FVKESK. The CDR3 has 21 amino acids. Trimming removed 0 bases from V and 2 bases from J; junction bases left unmatched: 14.

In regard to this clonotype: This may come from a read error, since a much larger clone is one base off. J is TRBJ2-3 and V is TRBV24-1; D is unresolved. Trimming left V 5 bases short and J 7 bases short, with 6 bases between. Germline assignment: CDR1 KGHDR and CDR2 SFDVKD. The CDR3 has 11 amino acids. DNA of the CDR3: TGTGCCACCAGTGTCAAAAATACGCAGTATTTT. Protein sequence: CATSVKNTQYF.

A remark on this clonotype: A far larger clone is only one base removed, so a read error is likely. CDR3 DNA: TGTGCCAGCAGCCTCAGCGGGGACCTCTCCTACAATGAGCAGTTCTTC. Residues: CASSLSGDLSYNEQFF. This sequence joins TRBV7-3 and TRBJ2-1, with 7 bases fitting TRBD2. Germline assignment: CDR1 SGHTA and CDR2 FQGTGA. V lost 5 bases to trimming and J lost 0 bases; unmatched junction nucleotides: 7. The CDR3 sequence is 16 residues long. Filled out from reference TRBV7-3 and TRBJ2-1, the complete variable domain reads GAGVSQTPSNKVTEKGKYVELRCDPISGHTALYWYRQSLGQGPEFLIYFQGTGAADDSGLPNDRFFAVRPEGSVSTLKIQRTERGDSAVYLCASSLSGDLSYNEQFFGPGTRLTVL.

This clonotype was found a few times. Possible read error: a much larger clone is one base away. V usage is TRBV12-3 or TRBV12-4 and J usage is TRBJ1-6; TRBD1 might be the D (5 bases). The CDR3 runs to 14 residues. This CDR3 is CASSSGTPNSPRHF. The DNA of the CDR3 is TGTGCCAGCAGTTCCGGGACGCCTAATTCACCCCGCCACTTT.

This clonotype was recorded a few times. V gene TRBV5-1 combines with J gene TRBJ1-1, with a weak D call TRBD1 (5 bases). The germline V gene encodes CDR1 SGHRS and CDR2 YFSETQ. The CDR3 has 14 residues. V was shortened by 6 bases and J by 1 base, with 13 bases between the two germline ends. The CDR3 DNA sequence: TGCGCCAGCACCAGGGACGGCGCGAACACTGAAGCTTTCTTT. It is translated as CASTRDGANTEAFF.

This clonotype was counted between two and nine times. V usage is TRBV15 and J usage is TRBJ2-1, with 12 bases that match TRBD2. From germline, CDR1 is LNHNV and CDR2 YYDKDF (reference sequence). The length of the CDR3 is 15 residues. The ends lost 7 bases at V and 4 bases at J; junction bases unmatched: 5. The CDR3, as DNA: TGTGCCACCATGGGTCTAGCGGGAGGGTACAATGAGCAGTTCTTC. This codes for CATMGLAGGYNEQFF.

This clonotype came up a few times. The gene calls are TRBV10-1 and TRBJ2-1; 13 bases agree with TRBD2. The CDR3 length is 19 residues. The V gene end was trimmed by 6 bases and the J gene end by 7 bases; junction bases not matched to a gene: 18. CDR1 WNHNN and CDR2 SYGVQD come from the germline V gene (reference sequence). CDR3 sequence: CASSPRPAGLAGRGNEQFF. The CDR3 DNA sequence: TGCGCCAGCAGCCCACGACCCGCGGGACTAGCGGGACGAGGTAATGAGCAGTTCTTC.

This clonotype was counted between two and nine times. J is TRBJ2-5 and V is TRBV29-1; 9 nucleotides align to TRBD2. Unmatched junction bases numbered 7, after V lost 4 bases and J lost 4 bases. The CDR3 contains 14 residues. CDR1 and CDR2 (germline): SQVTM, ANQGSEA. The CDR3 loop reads CSVVGLAGLETQYF. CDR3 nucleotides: TGCAGCGTTGTCGGGCTAGCGGGATTAGAGACCCAGTACTTC.

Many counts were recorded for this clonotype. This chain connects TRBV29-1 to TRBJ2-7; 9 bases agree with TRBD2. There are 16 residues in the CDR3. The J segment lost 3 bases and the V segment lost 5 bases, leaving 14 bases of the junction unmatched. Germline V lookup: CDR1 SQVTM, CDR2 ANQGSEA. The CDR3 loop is CSVLSGVSGSNYEQYF. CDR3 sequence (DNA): TGCAGCGTTCTCTCCGGGGTTAGCGGGAGCAACTACGAGCAGTACTTC.

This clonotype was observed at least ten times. CDR3 residues: CASSLQGLFEAFF. CDR3 DNA: TGTGCCAGCAGCTTGCAGGGGCTCTTTGAAGCTTTCTTT. The genes are TRBV7-2 and TRBJ1-1, with a weak D call TRBD1 (6 bases). Germline V gene lookup returns CDR1 SGHTA and CDR2 FQGNSA. The CDR3 contains 13 residues. V lost 3 bases and J lost 7, with 12 bases in between.

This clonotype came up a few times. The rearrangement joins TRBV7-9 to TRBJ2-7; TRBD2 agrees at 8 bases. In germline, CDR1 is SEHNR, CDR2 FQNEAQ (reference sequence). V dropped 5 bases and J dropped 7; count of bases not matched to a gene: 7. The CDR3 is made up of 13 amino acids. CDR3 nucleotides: TGTGCCAGCAGCCCGGGAGGGGCGAGGGAGCAGTACTTC. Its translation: CASSPGGAREQYF.

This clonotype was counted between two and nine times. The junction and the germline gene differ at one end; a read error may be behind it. This CDR3 reads CATREDTSHNEQFF. The CDR3 coding sequence is TGTGCCACTAGGGAGGACACCTCCCACAATGAGCAGTTCTTC. The V gene is TRBV19, the J gene TRBJ2-1; possible D gene TRBD2, 6 bases. Germline V gene sequence: CDR1 LNHDA, CDR2 SQIVND (reference sequence). This CDR3 contains 14 residues.

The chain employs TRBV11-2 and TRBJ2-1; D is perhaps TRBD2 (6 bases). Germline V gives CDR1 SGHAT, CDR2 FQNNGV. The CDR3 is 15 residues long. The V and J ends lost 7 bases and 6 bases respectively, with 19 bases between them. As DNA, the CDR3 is TGTGCCAGCACCCTAAGGGTAGCGGTTACCAATGAGCAGTTCTTC. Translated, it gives CASTLRVAVTNEQFF. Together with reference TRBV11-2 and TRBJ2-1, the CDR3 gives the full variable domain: EAGVAQSPRYKIIEKRQSVAFWCNPISGHATLYWYQQILGQGPKLLIQFQNNGVVDDSQLPKDRFSAERLKGVDSTLKIQPAKLEDSAVYLCASTLRVAVTNEQFFGPGTRLTVL.

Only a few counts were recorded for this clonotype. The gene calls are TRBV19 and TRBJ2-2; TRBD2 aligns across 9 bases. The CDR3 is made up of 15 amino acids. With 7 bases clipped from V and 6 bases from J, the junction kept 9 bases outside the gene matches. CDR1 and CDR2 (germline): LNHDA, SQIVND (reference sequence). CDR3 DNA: TGTGCCAGTACCCTGAATGGCGGGAGGGCCGGGGAGCTGTTTTTT. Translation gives CASTLNGGRAGELFF. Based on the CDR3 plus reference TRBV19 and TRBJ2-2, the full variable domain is DGGITQSPKYLFRKEGQNVTLSCEQNLNHDAMYWYRQDPGQGLRLIYYSQIVNDFQKGDIAEGYSVSREKKESFPLTVTSAQKNPTAFYLCASTLNGGRAGELFFGEGSRLTVL.

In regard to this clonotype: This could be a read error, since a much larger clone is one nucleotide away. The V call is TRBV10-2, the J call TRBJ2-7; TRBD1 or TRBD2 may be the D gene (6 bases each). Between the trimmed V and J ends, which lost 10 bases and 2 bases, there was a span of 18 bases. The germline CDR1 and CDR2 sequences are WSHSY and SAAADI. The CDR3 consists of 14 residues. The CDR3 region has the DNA TGCGCCACCAAGGGGGGTCGGCTAACCTACGAGCAGTACTTC. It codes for CATKGGRLTYEQYF.

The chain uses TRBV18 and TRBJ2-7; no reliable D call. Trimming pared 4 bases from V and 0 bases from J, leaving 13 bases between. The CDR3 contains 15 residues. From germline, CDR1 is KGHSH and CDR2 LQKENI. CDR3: CASSLPGTTSYEQYF. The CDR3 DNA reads TGTGCCAGCTCACTGCCCGGTACCACCTCCTACGAGCAGTACTTC.

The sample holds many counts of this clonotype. In nucleotides, the CDR3 is TGTGCCTGGAGTGAGTACAATGAGCAGTTCTTC. Protein product: CAWSEYNEQFF. This chain joins TRBV30 and TRBJ2-1; no reliable D call. The V end was cut by 1 base, the J end by 4 bases, with 2 bases between. CDR1 is GTSNPN, CDR2 SVGIG, per germline (reference sequence). CDR3 length equals 11 residues.

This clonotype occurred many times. The chain's CDR3 is CASSSGQGAGEQYF. The CDR3 bases are TGTGCCAGCAGTTCGGGACAGGGGGCAGGAGAGCAGTACTTC. J is TRBJ2-7 and V is TRBV27, with TRBD1 matching 12 bases. The CDR3 sequence is 14 residues long. Germline assignment: CDR1 MNHEY and CDR2 SMNVEV (reference sequence). Trimming took 4 bases from V and 7 from J; bases not matched to a gene: 5.

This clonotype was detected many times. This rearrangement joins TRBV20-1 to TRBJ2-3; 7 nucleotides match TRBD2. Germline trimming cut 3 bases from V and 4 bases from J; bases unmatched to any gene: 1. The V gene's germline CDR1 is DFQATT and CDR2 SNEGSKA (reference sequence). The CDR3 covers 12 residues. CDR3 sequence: CSASRGADTQYF. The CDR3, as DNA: TGCAGTGCTAGTCGGGGGGCAGATACGCAGTATTTT.

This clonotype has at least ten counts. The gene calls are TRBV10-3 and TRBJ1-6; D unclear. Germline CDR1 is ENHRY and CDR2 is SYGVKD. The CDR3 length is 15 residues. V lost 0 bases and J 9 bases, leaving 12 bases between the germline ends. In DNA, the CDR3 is TGTGCCATCAGTGAGTCGACCGGAGCTCGTTCACCCCTCCACTTT. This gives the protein CAISESTGARSPLHF.

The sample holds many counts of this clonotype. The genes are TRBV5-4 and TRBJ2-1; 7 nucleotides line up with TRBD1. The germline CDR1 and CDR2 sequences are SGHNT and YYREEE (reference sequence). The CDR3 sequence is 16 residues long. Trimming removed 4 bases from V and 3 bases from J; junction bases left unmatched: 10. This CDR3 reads CASSRSGTVVYNEQFF. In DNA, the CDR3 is TGTGCCAGCAGCAGATCCGGGACAGTGGTCTACAATGAGCAGTTCTTC.

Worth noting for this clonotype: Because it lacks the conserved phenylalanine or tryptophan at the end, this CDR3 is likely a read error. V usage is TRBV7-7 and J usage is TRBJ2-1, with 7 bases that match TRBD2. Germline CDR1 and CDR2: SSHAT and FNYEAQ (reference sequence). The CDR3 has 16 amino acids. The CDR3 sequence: CASSLDLAGTYSEQFL. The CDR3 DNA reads TGTGCTAGCAGCTTAGATTTAGCGGGTACTTACAGTGAGCAGTTCCTC.